This T cell receptor (beta chain) is drawn from a study of control samples from healthy donors and cancer patients. V lost 8 bases and J 11 bases, leaving 19 bases between the germline ends. The CDR3 length is 14 residues. Germline CDR1 SNHLY, CDR2 FYNNEI. Sequencing was performed with immunoSEQ multiplex PCR; in TCRdb, only in-frame clones are kept and a portion is missing. The sample includes under 200,000 clones, roughly nine tenths seen only once; the top ten take 0.68%. The chain uses TRBV2 and TRBJ1-6; no clear D. The source material was blood. The sequence derives from a woman aged 25 to 39 in good health. DNA of the CDR3: TGTGCCAGCCGCGTCGGGGTCGAAGGGACACCCCTCCACTTT. It translates to CASRVGVEGTPLHF.